The following is a TCR beta chain sequence with its context. Its antigen is not known. These data belong to a study of blood T cells in healthy people across ages. Findings and caveats of the study: Researchers report that TCR beta diversity correlated strongly with naive T cell percentage.

The draw of peripheral blood yielded about 9.4 milliliters from each donor. Each sample had at least 6 million PBMCs isolated. Through a sample-barcoded 5' primer and a J-beta primer mix, a second PCR was run for about 6 to 11 cycles. TCRdb reprocessed the 5' RACE reads with MiXCR, giving one entry per CDR3 protein. The data show hundreds of thousands of distinct CDR3 sequences, with roughly two fifths seen just once and about 30% held by the top ten. Germline loops: CDR1 SGHDT, CDR2 YYEEEE. Trimming shortened V by 0 bases and J by 7 bases, and 10 bases separated the two germline ends. This CDR3 has 13 residues.

Sequencing was done on a sample of blood. This receptor was obtained from a man older than 75 in good health. The V and J genes are TRBV5-6 and TRBJ2-5; possible D gene TRBD1, 5 bases. CDR3 coding DNA: TGTGCCAGCAGCTTGGTTGATAGGGGGACCCAGTACTTC. It translates to CASSLVDRGTQYF.